The entry that follows covers one T cell receptor beta chain sequence. Its antigen is unknown. Germline CDR1 is MDHEN and CDR2 is SYDVKM. The CDR3 totals 13 residues. This sample was taken from a study of CXCR3-negative and CXCR3-positive naive CD8 T cells. Study-wide results and limits: Against CXCR3-negative naive cells, CXCR3-positive naive cells showed more hydrophobic TRB CDR3s.

The authors made the TRB cDNA libraries by 5' RACE using UMI labels. With the 5' RACE reads reprocessed, TCRdb shows one record per CDR3 protein and no DNA. The data include nearly 90,000 distinct CDR3 sequences; the top ten clones carry roughly 0.89%. Sequencing was done on a sample of naive CXCR3+ CD8+ T cells from blood. Noted subset: CD45RO-CCR7+CD27+CD95- naive CD8+ T cells expressing CXCR3 (TNR3+). The V gene is TRBV28, the J gene TRBJ2-1; TCRdb picks TRBD1, but there is no DNA to check that call. The sequence was obtained from a human donor in good health. Some clones in this sample may be carry-over from other donors' samples. The CDR3 reads CASRAGEGAQQFF.